One sample yielded the 23 T cell receptor beta chains listed below, sequenced in a study of blood T cell repertoires in COVID-19. TCRdb's copy holds only in-frame clones and misses some; the assay was immunoSEQ multiplex PCR. The sample yields a few hundred thousand clones, roughly 88% seen once. Sequenced sample: peripheral blood. These receptors all stem from a human donor with COVID-19, enrolled during active disease. The donor label of this sample is uncertain.

The sample holds one count of this clone. The chain employs TRBV2 and TRBJ1-2; 7 positions agree with TRBD1. The CDR3 has 14 amino acids. Germline V CDR1 and CDR2: SNHLY, FYNNEI. V shed 6 bases, J shed 0 bases, and the junction held 4 bases outside the gene matches. The CDR3 DNA follows: TGTGCCAGCAGGGGACAGTTTCCTAACTATGGCTACACCTTC. It codes for CASRGQFPNYGYTF.

V and J are TRBV12-3 or TRBV12-4 and TRBJ2-1, with D possibly being TRBD2 (5 bases). This CDR3 has 13 residues. Trimming took 1 base from V and 9 from J, leaving 10 bases between them. The CDR3 nucleotides read TGTGCCAGCAGTTTAGGGGCAGGAGGTGAGCAGTTCTTC. This sequence encodes CASSLGAGGEQFF.

The genes are TRBV28 and TRBJ1-2, with 11 bases identical to TRBD1. The CDR3 loop spans 15 amino acids. Germline V gene sequence: CDR1 MDHEN, CDR2 SYDVKM. J gave up 2 bases and V 3 bases, and 2 bases lay outside the gene matches. CDR3 loop: CASSFRTGGNYGYTF. DNA for the CDR3: TGTGCCAGCAGTTTTCGGACAGGGGGCAACTATGGCTACACCTTC.

For this clone: Distinct nucleotide sequences in the sample also encode this CDR3. V usage is TRBV10-3 and J usage is TRBJ1-2; D not certain. Germline-derived CDR1 and CDR2 are ENHRY and SYGVKD. There are 13 residues in the CDR3. The V gene lost 6 bases and the J gene lost 1 base, with 9 bases spanning the gap. The CDR3 protein is CAISGGDNYGYTF. In DNA, the CDR3 is TGTGCCATCAGCGGCGGGGATAACTATGGCTACACCTTC.

This clone has just one count. The gene calls are TRBV29-1 and TRBJ2-1, with 10 bases fitting TRBD2. The CDR3 is 20 amino acids. Trimming at V came to 6 bases and at J to 0 bases, leaving 20 bases not matched to a gene. Per germline, CDR1 SQVTM and CDR2 ANQGSEA. The CDR3 sequence: CSVKGGSAGGRRVSYNEQFF. CDR3 in DNA: TGCAGCGTCAAGGGGGGATCAGCGGGAGGGAGGCGGGTCTCCTACAATGAGCAGTTCTTC.

CDR3 in amino acids: CASSLGGERYGYTF. The CDR3 DNA sequence: TGCGCCAGCAGCTTGGGTGGGGAGCGCTATGGCTACACCTTC. The gene calls are TRBV5-1 and TRBJ1-2; D is unresolved. CDR1 is SGHRS and CDR2 is YFSETQ in the germline V gene. CDR3 length equals 14 residues. Trimming removed 0 bases from V and 4 bases from J, with 10 bases in between.

The rearrangement links TRBV9 to TRBJ1-2; 7 bases map to TRBD1. Germline V lookup: CDR1 SGDLS, CDR2 YYNGEE. This CDR3 is built from 15 residues. V lost 0 bases, J lost 3 bases, and 5 bases stayed unmatched. The DNA for the CDR3 is TGTGCCAGCAGCGTAGGAGGGGGCGCGGACTATGGCTACACCTTC. As protein: CASSVGGGADYGYTF.

The rearrangement uses TRBV28 and TRBJ1-2; no clear D gene. This CDR3 has 13 residues. Per germline, CDR1 MDHEN and CDR2 SYDVKM. Deletions cut 3 bases from V and 8 bases from J, with 13 bases between. The CDR3 DNA reads TGTGCCAGCAGTTTCTCTCGTTGGGAGGGCTACACCTTC. Protein sequence: CASSFSRWEGYTF.

The chain recombines TRBV28 with TRBJ1-1; TRBD1 is a possible D gene (6 bases). The ends were cut back, 7 bases at V and 1 base at J, with 16 bases in the middle. The CDR3 is 15 amino acids. The germline V gene has CDR1 MDHEN and CDR2 SYDVKM. The CDR3 loop is CASTIGGLGNTEAFF. CDR3 coding DNA: TGTGCCAGCACCATCGGGGGGCTAGGGAACACTGAAGCTTTCTTT. The entire variable domain, with the rest obtained from reference TRBV28 and TRBJ1-1, is as follows: DVKVTQSSRYLVKRTGEKVFLECVQDMDHENMFWYRQDPGLGLRLIYFSYDVKMKEKGDIPEGYSVSREKKERFSLILESASTNQTSMYLCASTIGGLGNTEAFFGQGTRLTVV.

This rearrangement joins TRBV12-3 or TRBV12-4 to TRBJ1-1; no reliable D call. The ends were cut back, 2 bases at V and 1 base at J, with 5 bases in the middle. This CDR3 has 13 residues. The CDR3 loop reads CASSLRRNTEAFF. The CDR3 DNA reads as TGTGCCAGCAGTTTACGCAGGAACACTGAAGCTTTCTTT.

In its sample, this clone was seen a few times. The CDR3 here is CASSMRQENEKLFF. The CDR3, as DNA: TGTGCCAGTAGTATGCGACAGGAAAACGAAAAACTGTTTTTT. V and J are TRBV19 and TRBJ1-4, with a possible D match to TRBD1 (6 bases). This CDR3 is built from 14 residues. V lost 3 bases to trimming and J lost 8 bases, with 13 bases between them. Germline assignment: CDR1 LNHDA and CDR2 SQIVND (reference sequence).

This clone was counted a few times. V usage is TRBV28 and J usage is TRBJ1-2; D is unresolved. This CDR3 comprises 14 residues. In germline, CDR1 is MDHEN, CDR2 SYDVKM. V was trimmed by 7 bases and J by 4 bases, leaving 16 bases between them. DNA for the CDR3: TGTGCCAGCACTCTAGAGGGAGGCCGCTATGGCTACACCTTC. This gives the protein CASTLEGGRYGYTF.

CDR3 coding DNA: TGCGCCAGCAGCTTGGAGACAGGGTCACCCACCGGGGAGCTGTTTTTT. It specifies CASSLETGSPTGELFF. This chain joins TRBV5-1 and TRBJ2-2, with 7 bases identical to TRBD1. Germline trimming cut 0 bases from V and 4 bases from J; bases unmatched to any gene: 6. This CDR3 contains 16 residues. CDR1 is SGHRS and CDR2 is YFSETQ in the germline V gene. Filled out from reference TRBV5-1 and TRBJ2-2, the complete variable domain reads KAGVTQTPRYLIKTRGQQVTLSCSPISGHRSVSWYQQTPGQGLQFLFEYFSETQRNKGNFPGRFSGRQFSNSRSEMNVSTLELGDSALYLCASSLETGSPTGELFFGEGSRLTVL.

The chain combines TRBV5-4 with TRBJ2-5, with D tentatively TRBD1 (6 bases). Trimming pared 3 bases from V and 5 bases from J, leaving 17 bases between. This CDR3 region has 15 residues. CDR1 and CDR2 (germline): SGHNT, YYREEE (reference sequence). CDR3 sequence: CASSSITGILETQYF. The CDR3 DNA reads as TGTGCCAGCAGCTCTATTACAGGGATCCTTGAGACCCAGTACTTC.

V is TRBV30 and J is TRBJ2-3; 9 bases agree with TRBD2. The V gene end was trimmed by 1 base and the J gene end by 3 bases; junction bases not matched to a gene: 8. CDR3 length: 16 amino acids. Germline CDR1 GTSNPN, CDR2 SVGIG (reference sequence). The CDR3 loop is CAWSGGSGRMTDTQYF. The CDR3 nucleotides read TGTGCCTGGAGTGGCGGGAGCGGGAGGATGACAGATACGCAGTATTTT.

The chain has TRBV4-2 and TRBJ1-6, with a weak D call TRBD1 (5 bases). Per the germline V gene, CDR1 is LGHNA and CDR2 is YNFKEQ. The CDR3 covers 14 residues. The V end lost 1 base, the J end lost 10 bases, and 11 bases lay between the germline ends. CDR3: CASSQGGRDSPLHF. Here the CDR3 DNA reads TGTGCCAGCAGCCAAGGGGGGAGGGACTCACCCCTCCACTTT.

This clone was seen a single time. V is TRBV19 and J is TRBJ2-3, with TRBD2 matching 9 bases. This CDR3 contains 15 residues. V dropped 7 bases and J dropped 2; count of bases not matched to a gene: 7. In germline, CDR1 is LNHDA, CDR2 SQIVND (reference sequence). The CDR3 bases are TGTGCCAGTAACCCGGGACTAGCCCCCACAGATACGCAGTATTTT. Amino acid sequence: CASNPGLAPTDTQYF.

This clone was seen only a few times. The chain carries TRBV27 and TRBJ1-2, with 8 bases lining up with TRBD1. The germline V gene encodes CDR1 MNHEY and CDR2 SMNVEV (reference sequence). The CDR3 is made up of 17 amino acids. After removal of 7 bases from V and 4 bases from J, the junction contained 17 bases not matched to a gene. The CDR3 nucleotides are TGTGCCAGCACCACAACGCAGGGGGCGGGATTACGCTATGGCTACACCTTC. This encodes CASTTTQGAGLRYGYTF.

The CDR3 coding sequence is TGCGCCAGCAGGGGGGGGAGGCACCCCTACGAGCAGTACTTC. As protein: CASRGGRHPYEQYF. The chain is built from TRBV10-2 and TRBJ2-7; 7 nucleotides agree with TRBD2. Trimming took 6 bases from V and 2 from J; bases not matched to a gene: 7. Germline loops: CDR1 WSHSY, CDR2 SAAADI. The CDR3 runs 14 residues.

This clone was seen more than once but under ten times. The chain recombines TRBV11-3 with TRBJ2-1, with TRBD2 as a possible D gene (6 bases). With 5 bases removed from V and 4 bases from J, the gap between germline ends came to 15 bases. The germline V gene encodes CDR1 SGHNT and CDR2 YENEEA. The CDR3 extends over 15 amino acids. CDR3: CASSPPGAIYNEQFF. Written as DNA, the CDR3 is TGTGCCAGCAGCCCCCCGGGAGCCATTTACAATGAGCAGTTCTTC.

The chain employs TRBV29-1 and TRBJ2-7; 10 bases agree with TRBD1. Germline CDR1 and CDR2: SQVTM and ANQGSEA. The CDR3 consists of 15 residues. V gave up 5 bases and J gave up 3 bases; unmatched junction bases: 10. CDR3 amino acids: CSVTHQDRGIYEQYF. The CDR3 nucleotides read TGCAGCGTTACCCACCAGGACAGGGGGATCTACGAGCAGTACTTC.

This chain joins TRBV30 and TRBJ1-6; D uncertain. CDR1 GTSNPN and CDR2 SVGIG come from the germline V gene (reference sequence). The CDR3 has 14 amino acids. V dropped 2 bases and J dropped 9 bases, with 14 bases sitting between them. CDR3 loop: CAWSLKTPGSPLHF. CDR3 nucleotides: TGTGCCTGGAGTCTGAAGACTCCGGGTTCACCCCTCCACTTT.

The V gene is TRBV29-1, the J gene TRBJ2-3; 13 nucleotides align to TRBD2. The germline V gene encodes CDR1 SQVTM and CDR2 ANQGSEA. The CDR3 is made up of 17 amino acids. With V trimmed by 3 bases and J by 5 bases, 11 bases remained unmatched. The CDR3 here is CSVDAGTSGREEDTQYF. In nucleotides, the CDR3 is TGCAGCGTTGATGCGGGTACTAGCGGGAGGGAGGAAGATACGCAGTATTTT.